The source of this T cell receptor (beta chain) is a study of cytomegalovirus exposure and HLA in healthy donors. V was clipped by 0 bases and J by 2 bases, with 10 bases between them. Germline V gene sequence: CDR1 MNHEY, CDR2 SVGAGI. This CDR3 has 16 amino acids. PCR was performed using 60 Vbeta and 13 Jbeta primers. Data came from immunoSEQ multiplex PCR; TCRdb stores just in-frame clones and leaves some out. The table has about 190,000 clones, 60% to 80% seen once. The source material was PBMCs. The chain recombines TRBV6-5 with TRBJ2-2; D may be TRBD2 (6 bases). The source is a woman aged 25 to 39 in good health and CMV-seropositive. The CDR3 loop is CASSYSLATNTGELFF. The CDR3 nucleotides read TGTGCCAGCAGTTACTCGCTAGCGACAAACACCGGGGAGCTGTTTTTT.